The entry below gives a single T cell receptor (beta chain) sequence along with its context. Donors came from a validation cohort of fewer than 150 subjects, distinct from the first 666-subject cohort. The sample belongs to a study of cytomegalovirus exposure and HLA in healthy donors. The protocol was immunoSEQ multiplex PCR, while the TCRdb copy is restricted to in-frame clones and leaves out a portion. The sample carries more than 45,000 clones, 80% to 90% recorded once. Trimming cost V 2 bases and J 6 bases, with 5 bases left between them. The CDR3 is 11 residues long. Germline V gives CDR1 SGHTA, CDR2 FQGNSA.

This TCR was recovered from a woman aged 18-29 years in good health and CMV-seronegative. The source material was PBMCs. The chain joins TRBV7-2 to TRBJ2-7; D is ambiguous. As DNA, the CDR3 is TGTGCCAGCAGCTTATTCGGCGAGCAGTACTTC. This translates into CASSLFGEQYF.